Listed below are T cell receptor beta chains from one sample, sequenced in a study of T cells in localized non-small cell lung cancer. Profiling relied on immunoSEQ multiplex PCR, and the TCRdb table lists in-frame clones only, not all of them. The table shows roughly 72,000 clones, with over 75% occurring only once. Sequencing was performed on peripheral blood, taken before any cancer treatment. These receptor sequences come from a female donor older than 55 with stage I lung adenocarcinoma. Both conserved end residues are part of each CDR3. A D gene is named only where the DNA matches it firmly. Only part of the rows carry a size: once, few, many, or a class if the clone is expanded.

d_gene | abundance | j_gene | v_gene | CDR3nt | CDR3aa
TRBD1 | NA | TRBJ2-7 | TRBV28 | TGTGCCAGCAGCAACACAGGGGGTGGTTCCTACGAGCAGTACTTC | CASSNTGGGSYEQYF
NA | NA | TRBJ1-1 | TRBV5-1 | TGCGCCAGCAGCTTCGGAGGCTCGTCAGAAGCTTTCTTT | CASSFGGSSEAFF
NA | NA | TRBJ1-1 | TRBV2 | TGTGCCAGCCTGGGGCAGGGGTATCAGGCTTTCTTT | CASLGQGYQAFF
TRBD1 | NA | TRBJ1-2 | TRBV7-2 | TGTGCCAGCAGCGTCCAGACAGGGGGCGGGCTCAGTGGCTACACCTTC | CASSVQTGGGLSGYTF
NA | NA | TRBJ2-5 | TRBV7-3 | TGTGCCAGCAGCTTAACTGGGAGGGGGGCTGAGACCCAGTACTTC | CASSLTGRGAETQYF
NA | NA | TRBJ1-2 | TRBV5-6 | TGTGCCAGCAGCCTTACAGGGATCTATGGCTACACCTTC | CASSLTGIYGYTF
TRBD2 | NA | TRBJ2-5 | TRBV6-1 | TGTGCCAGCAGTGAAGCGGGCGGGGGGACAGAGACCCAGTACTTC | CASSEAGGGTETQYF
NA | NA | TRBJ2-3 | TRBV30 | TGTGCCTGGAGTCCGGGCACAGATACGCAGTATTTT | CAWSPGTDTQYF
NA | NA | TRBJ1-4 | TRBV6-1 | TGTGCCAGCAAATCGGGACCGACTAATGAAAAACTGTTTTTT | CASKSGPTNEKLFF
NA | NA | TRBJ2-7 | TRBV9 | TGTGCCAGCAGCGTCGGGGGATCCTACGAGCAGTACTTC | CASSVGGSYEQYF
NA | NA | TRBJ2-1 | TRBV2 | TGTGCCAGCAAGACTCTTACCAAGCAGTTCTTC | CASKTLTKQFF
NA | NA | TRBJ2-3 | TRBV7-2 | TGTGCCAGCAGCCCGGACCCCGGGGCGACAGATACGCAGTATTTT | CASSPDPGATDTQYF
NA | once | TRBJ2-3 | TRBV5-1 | TGCGCCAGCAGCAAGGAGGAGCGCACAGATACGCAGTATTTT | CASSKEERTDTQYF
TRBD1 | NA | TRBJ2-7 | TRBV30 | TGTGCCTGGAGTACGACAGGGGTCGAGCAGTACTTC | CAWSTTGVEQYF
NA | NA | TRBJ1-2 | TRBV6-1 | TGTGCCAGCAGTGGTGGAGGAACCCAGTTTGGCTACACCTTC | CASSGGGTQFGYTF
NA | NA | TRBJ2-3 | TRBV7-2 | TGTGCCAGCAGCTCCTTAGACCGGTTCACAGATACGCAGTATTTT | CASSSLDRFTDTQYF
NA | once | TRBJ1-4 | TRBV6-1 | TGTGCCAGCAGTGAAGACTGGGGGACTAGTGAAAAACTGTTTTTT | CASSEDWGTSEKLFF
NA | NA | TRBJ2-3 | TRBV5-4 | TGTGCCAGCAGGCGACGACAGGGCACAGATACGCAGTATTTT | CASRRRQGTDTQYF
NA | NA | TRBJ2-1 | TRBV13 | TGTGCCAGCAGCCAGAGGGAAGGGTTCTACAATGAGCAGTTCTTC | CASSQREGFYNEQFF
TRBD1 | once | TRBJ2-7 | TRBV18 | TGTGCCAGCTCGACCGGGACAGGGACCTACGAGCAGTACTTC | CASSTGTGTYEQYF
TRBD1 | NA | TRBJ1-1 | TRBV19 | TGTGCCAGTAGTAGCGCAGGGGGCCGCCCCGACACTGAAGCTTTCTTT | CASSSAGGRPDTEAFF
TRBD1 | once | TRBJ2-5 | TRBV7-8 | TGTGCCAGCAGCATAGAATGGACAGGGGGAGAGACCCAGTACTTC | CASSIEWTGGETQYF
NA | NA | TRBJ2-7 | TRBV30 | TGTGCCTGGGATACTGGGGGGAGCGAGCAGTACTTC | CAWDTGGSEQYF
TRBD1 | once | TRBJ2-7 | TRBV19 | TGTGCCAGTGCAAAGGACAGGGGTTCCTACGAGCAGTACTTC | CASAKDRGSYEQYF
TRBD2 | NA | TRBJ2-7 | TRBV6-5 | TGTGCCAGCAGTGCGGGACTAGCCTACGAGCAGTACTTC | CASSAGLAYEQYF
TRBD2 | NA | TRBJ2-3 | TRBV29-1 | TGCAGCGTTGATCCCAGCGGGGTTCCCACAGATACGCAGTATTTT | CSVDPSGVPTDTQYF
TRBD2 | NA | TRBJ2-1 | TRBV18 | TGTGCCAGCTCACCAACACGGGGGGCCTACAATGAGCAGTTCTTC | CASSPTRGAYNEQFF
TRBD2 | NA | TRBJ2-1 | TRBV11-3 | TGTGCCAGCAGCTTGGGACTAGCGGGAGCTGGGAACAATGAGCAGTTCTTC | CASSLGLAGAGNNEQFF
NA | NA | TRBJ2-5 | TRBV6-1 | TGTGCCAGCAGTGACCTGTGGCGATCGGGGGAAGAGACCCAGTACTTC | CASSDLWRSGEETQYF
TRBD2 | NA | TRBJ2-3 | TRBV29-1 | TGCAGCGTTGACGGTGGCGGGAGGGCCACAGATACGCAGTATTTT | CSVDGGGRATDTQYF
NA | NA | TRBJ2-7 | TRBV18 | TGTGCCAGCTCGCGCCTGGAGGGGGTGAACGAGCAGTACTTC | CASSRLEGVNEQYF
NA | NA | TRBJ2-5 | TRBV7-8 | TGTGCCAGCAGCTTAGACGGGTGGGTCGGGGGAAGTCTGCAGACCCAGTACTTC | CASSLDGWVGGSLQTQYF
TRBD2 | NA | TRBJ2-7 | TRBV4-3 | TGCGCCAGCAGCCAAGAAGCACTAGCGGGAGATGAGCAGTACTTC | CASSQEALAGDEQYF
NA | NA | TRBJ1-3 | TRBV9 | TGTGCCAGCAGCGTAGGCCAGGGCCCTATCTCTGGAAACACCATATATTTT | CASSVGQGPISGNTIYF
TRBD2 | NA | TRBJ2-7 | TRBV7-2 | TGTGCCAGCAGTTTCCTAGCGGGGGGCTCCTACGAGCAGTACTTC | CASSFLAGGSYEQYF
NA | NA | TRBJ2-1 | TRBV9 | TGTGCCAGCAGCGTAGAGGTCAGGGATGGTGAGCAGTTCTTC | CASSVEVRDGEQFF
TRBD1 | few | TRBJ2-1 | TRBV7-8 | TGTGCCAGCAGCGCGGGACAGGAAGACAATGAGCAGTTCTTC | CASSAGQEDNEQFF
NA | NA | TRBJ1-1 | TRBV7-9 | TGTGCCAGCAGCCTACAGGGTTTTGAAGCTTTCTTT | CASSLQGFEAFF
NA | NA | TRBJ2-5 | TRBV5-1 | TGCGCCAGCAGCTTTATGCGCAATCAAGAGACCCAGTACTTC | CASSFMRNQETQYF
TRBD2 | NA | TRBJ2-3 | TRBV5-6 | TGTGCCAGCAGCGGACTAGCGGTCACAGATACGCAGTATTTT | CASSGLAVTDTQYF